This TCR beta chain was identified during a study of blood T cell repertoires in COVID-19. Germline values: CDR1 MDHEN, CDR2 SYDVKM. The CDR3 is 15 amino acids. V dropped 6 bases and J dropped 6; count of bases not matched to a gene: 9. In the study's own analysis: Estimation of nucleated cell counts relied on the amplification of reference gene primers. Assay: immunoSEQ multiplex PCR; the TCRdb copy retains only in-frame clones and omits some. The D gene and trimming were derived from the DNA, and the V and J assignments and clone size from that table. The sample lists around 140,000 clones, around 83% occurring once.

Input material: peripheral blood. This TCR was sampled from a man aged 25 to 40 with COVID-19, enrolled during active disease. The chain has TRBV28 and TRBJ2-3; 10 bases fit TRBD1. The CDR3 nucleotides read TGTGCCAGCAGCAGATTCGACAGGGGGCAGGATACGCAGTATTTT. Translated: CASSRFDRGQDTQYF.